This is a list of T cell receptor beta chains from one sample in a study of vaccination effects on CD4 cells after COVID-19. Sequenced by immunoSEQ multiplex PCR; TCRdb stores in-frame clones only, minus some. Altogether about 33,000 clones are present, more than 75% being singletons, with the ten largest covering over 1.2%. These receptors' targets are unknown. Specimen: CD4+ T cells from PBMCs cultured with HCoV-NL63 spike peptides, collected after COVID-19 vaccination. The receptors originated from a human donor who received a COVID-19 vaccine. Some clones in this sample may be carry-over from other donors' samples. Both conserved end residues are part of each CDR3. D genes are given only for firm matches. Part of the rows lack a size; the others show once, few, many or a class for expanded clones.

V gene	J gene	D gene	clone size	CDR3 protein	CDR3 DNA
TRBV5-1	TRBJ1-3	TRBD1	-	CASSDSVITGGGNTIYF	TGCGCCAGCAGCGACTCTGTGATTACAGGGGGTGGAAACACCATATATTTT
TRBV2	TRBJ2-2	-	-	CASSDSGLGTGELFF	TGTGCCAGCAGTGATTCAGGGCTAGGAACCGGGGAGCTGTTTTTT
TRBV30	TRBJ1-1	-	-	CAWSVQRTPETEAFF	TGTGCCTGGAGTGTCCAGCGGACCCCGGAGACTGAAGCTTTCTTT
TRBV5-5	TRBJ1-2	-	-	CASSSSRTSYRYTF	TGTGCCAGCAGCTCGTCTCGGACCTCTTATCGCTACACCTTC
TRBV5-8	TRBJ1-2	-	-	CASSFERRSPYGYTF	TGTGCCAGCAGCTTTGAGAGGAGGTCCCCATATGGCTACACCTTC
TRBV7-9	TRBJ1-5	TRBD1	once	CASSLAGQGANQPQHF	TGTGCCAGCAGCTTAGCGGGACAGGGGGCGAATCAGCCCCAGCATTTT
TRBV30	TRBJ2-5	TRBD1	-	CAWRGQGAMRETQYF	TGTGCCTGGAGGGGACAGGGGGCTATGAGAGAGACCCAGTACTTC
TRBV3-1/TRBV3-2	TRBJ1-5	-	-	CASSPQYSNQPQHF	TGTGCCAGCAGCCCCCAGTATAGCAATCAGCCCCAGCATTTT
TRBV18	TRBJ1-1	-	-	CASSPRSGDGTEAFF	TGTGCCAGCTCACCCCGGAGTGGGGACGGCACTGAAGCTTTCTTT
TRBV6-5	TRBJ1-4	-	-	CASSERRTTNEKLFF	TGTGCCAGCAGCGAGAGACGCACAACTAATGAAAAACTGTTTTTT
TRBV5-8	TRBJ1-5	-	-	CASSPGHANQPQHF	TGTGCCAGCAGCCCAGGACACGCCAATCAGCCCCAGCATTTT
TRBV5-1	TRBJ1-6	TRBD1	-	CASSPWDREAYNSPLHF	TGCGCCAGCAGCCCGTGGGACAGGGAAGCCTATAATTCACCCCTCCACTTT
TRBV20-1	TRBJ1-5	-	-	CSASRMGAGQPQHF	TGCAGTGCTAGTAGGATGGGGGCCGGTCAGCCCCAGCATTTT
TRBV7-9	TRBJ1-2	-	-	CASNQGSNYGYTF	TGTGCCAGCAACCAGGGATCTAACTATGGCTACACCTTC
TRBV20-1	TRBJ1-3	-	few	CSASAGNTIYF	TGCAGTGCTAGCGCCGGTAATACCATATATTTT
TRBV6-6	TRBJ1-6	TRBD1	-	CASKNGAGGNSPLHF	TGTGCCAGCAAAAACGGAGCAGGGGGCAATTCACCCCTCCACTTT
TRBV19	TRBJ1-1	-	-	CASSTDRPNTEAFF	TGTGCCAGTAGTACCGATCGACCGAACACTGAAGCTTTCTTT
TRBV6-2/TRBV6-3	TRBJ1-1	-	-	CASSYYGMNTEAFF	TGTGCCAGCAGTTACTACGGAATGAACACTGAAGCTTTCTTT
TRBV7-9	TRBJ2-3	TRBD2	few	CASSFSGETDTQYF	TGTGCCAGCAGCTTTAGCGGGGAGACAGATACGCAGTATTTT
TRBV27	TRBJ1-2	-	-	CASSFNGGPPNTF	TGTGCCAGCAGTTTCAACGGGGGCCCTCCCAACACCTTC
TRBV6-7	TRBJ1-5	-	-	CASSSSYRGNQPQHF	TGTGCCAGCAGTTCGTCGTACAGGGGCAATCAGCCCCAGCATTTT
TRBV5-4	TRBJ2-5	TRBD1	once	CASSFPGQGAKWETQYF	TGTGCCAGCAGCTTCCCGGGACAGGGGGCTAAATGGGAGACCCAGTACTTC
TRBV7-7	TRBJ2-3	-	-	CASSLPSDTQYF	TGTGCCAGCAGCTTACCCTCAGATACGCAGTATTTT
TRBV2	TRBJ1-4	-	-	CASNKRNNEKLFF	TGTGCCAGCAACAAACGGAATAATGAAAAACTGTTTTTT
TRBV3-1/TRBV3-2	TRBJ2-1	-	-	CASSQTVYNEQFF	TGTGCCAGCAGCCAAACAGTCTACAATGAGCAGTTCTTC
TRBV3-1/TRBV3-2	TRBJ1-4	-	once	CASSRRGGSGEKLFF	TGTGCCAGCAGCCGCCGTGGGGGGAGCGGTGAAAAACTGTTTTTT
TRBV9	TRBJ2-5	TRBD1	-	CASSVAVTGVQETQYF	TGTGCCAGCAGCGTAGCGGTTACAGGGGTCCAAGAGACCCAGTACTTC
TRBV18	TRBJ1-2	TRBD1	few	CASSPPGQGFSYGYTF	TGTGCCAGCTCACCACCGGGACAGGGGTTCTCCTATGGCTACACCTTC
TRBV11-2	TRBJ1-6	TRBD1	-	CASSLVTGGSSPLHF	TGTGCCAGCAGCTTAGTGACAGGGGGCAGTTCACCCCTCCACTTT
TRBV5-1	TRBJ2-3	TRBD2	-	CASSLEGLAGRRADTQYF	TGCGCCAGCAGCTTGGAAGGACTAGCGGGGAGAAGGGCAGATACGCAGTATTTT
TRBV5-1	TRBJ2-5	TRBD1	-	CASSLRQGGETQYF	TGCGCCAGCAGCTTAAGACAGGGGGGAGAGACCCAGTACTTC
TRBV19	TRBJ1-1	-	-	CASSRVNRVDTEAFF	TGTGCCAGTAGCAGGGTGAACAGGGTGGACACTGAAGCTTTCTTT
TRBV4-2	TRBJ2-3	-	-	CASSLKLGDTDTQYF	TGTGCCAGCAGCCTAAAACTAGGGGACACAGATACGCAGTATTTT
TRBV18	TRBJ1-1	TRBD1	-	CASSKDRDTEAFF	TGTGCCAGCTCAAAGGACAGGGACACTGAAGCTTTCTTT
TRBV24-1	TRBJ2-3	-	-	CATSGQGLVDTQYF	TGTGCCACCAGTGGTCAGGGTTTGGTAGATACGCAGTATTTT
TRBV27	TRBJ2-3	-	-	CASSKLGTQYF	TGTGCCAGCAGCAAACTAGGCACGCAGTATTTT
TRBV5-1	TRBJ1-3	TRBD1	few	CASSRTGNSGNTIYF	TGCGCCAGCAGTAGGACAGGGAACTCTGGAAACACCATATATTTT
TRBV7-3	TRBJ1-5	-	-	CASSLAHGQPQHF	TGTGCCAGCAGCCTGGCACACGGGCAGCCCCAGCATTTT
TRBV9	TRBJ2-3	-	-	CASSVGAQDTDTQYF	TGTGCCAGCAGCGTAGGGGCCCAGGACACAGATACGCAGTATTTT
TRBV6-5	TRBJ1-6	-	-	CAVLGFNREGGPLHF	TGTGCCGTACTGGGGTTTAACAGGGAAGGAGGACCCCTCCACTTT
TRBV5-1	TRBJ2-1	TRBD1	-	CASSSQPQDRVAFF	TGCGCCAGCAGCTCCCAGCCGCAAGACAGGGTGGCGTTCTTC
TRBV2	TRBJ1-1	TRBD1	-	CASSGTGGTEAFF	TGTGCCAGCAGCGGGACAGGGGGTACTGAAGCTTTCTTT
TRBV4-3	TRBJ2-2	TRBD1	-	CASSQDQDRLNTGELFF	TGCGCCAGCAGCCAAGATCAGGACAGGCTTAACACCGGGGAGCTGTTTTTT
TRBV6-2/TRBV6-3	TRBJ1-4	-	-	CASSYSGFTNEKLFF	TGTGCCAGCAGTTACTCCGGGTTTACTAATGAAAAACTGTTTTTT
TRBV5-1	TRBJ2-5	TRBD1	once	CASSLRTGGGQETQYF	TGCGCCAGCAGCTTAAGGACAGGGGGAGGCCAAGAGACCCAGTACTTC
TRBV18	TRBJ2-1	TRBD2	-	CASSGTSGLSYNEQFF	TGTGCCAGCTCAGGGACTAGCGGGTTGTCCTACAATGAGCAGTTCTTC
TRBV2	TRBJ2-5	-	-	CASSGQPPGETQYF	TGTGCCAGCAGTGGACAGCCGCCTGGGGAGACCCAGTACTTC
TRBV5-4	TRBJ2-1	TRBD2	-	CASSLPGGSYNEQFF	TGTGCCAGCAGCTTGCCGGGGGGATCCTACAATGAGCAGTTCTTC
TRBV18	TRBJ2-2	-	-	CASSPDSGTLRGELFF	TGTGCCAGCTCACCAGATTCCGGGACACTCCGCGGGGAGCTGTTTTTT
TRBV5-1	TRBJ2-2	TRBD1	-	CASSPGQTTGELFF	TGCGCCAGCAGCCCGGGACAGACCACCGGGGAGCTGTTTTTT
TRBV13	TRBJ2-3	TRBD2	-	CASSERGGFTDTQYF	TGTGCCAGTAGCGAGCGGGGGGGGTTCACAGATACGCAGTATTTT
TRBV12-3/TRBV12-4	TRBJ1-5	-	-	CASSFDSNQPQHF	TGTGCCAGCAGTTTTGATAGCAATCAGCCCCAGCATTTT
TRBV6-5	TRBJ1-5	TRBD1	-	CAGGRQGYQPQHF	TGTGCCGGAGGCAGACAGGGGTATCAGCCCCAGCATTTT
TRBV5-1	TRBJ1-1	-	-	CASSFDGDTEAFF	TGCGCCAGCAGCTTCGACGGGGACACTGAAGCTTTCTTT
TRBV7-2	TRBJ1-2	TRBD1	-	CASSSTGGYPGNYGYTF	TGTGCCAGCAGCTCTACAGGGGGCTATCCTGGGAACTATGGCTACACCTTC
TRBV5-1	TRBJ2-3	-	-	CASGGGRPPGDTQYF	TGCGCCAGCGGGGGGGGCAGGCCACCTGGAGATACGCAGTATTTT